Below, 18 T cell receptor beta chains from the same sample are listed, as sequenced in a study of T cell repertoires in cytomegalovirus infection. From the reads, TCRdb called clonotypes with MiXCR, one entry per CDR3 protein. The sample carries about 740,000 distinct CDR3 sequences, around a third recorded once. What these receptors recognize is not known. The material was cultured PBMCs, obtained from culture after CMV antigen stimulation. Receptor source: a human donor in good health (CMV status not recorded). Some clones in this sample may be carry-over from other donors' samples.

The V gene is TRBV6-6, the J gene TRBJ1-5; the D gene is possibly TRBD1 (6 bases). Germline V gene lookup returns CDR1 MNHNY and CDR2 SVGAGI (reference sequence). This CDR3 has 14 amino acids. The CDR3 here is CAKRTVRSDQPQHF. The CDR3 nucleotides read TGTGCGAAGAGGACAGTTCGTTCCGATCAGCCCCAGCATTTT.

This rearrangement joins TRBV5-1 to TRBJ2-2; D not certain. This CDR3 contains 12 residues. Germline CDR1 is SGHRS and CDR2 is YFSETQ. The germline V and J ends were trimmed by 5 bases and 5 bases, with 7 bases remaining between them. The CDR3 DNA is TGCGCCAGCAGTATAAAAACCGGGGAGCTGTTTTTT. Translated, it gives CASSIKTGELFF.

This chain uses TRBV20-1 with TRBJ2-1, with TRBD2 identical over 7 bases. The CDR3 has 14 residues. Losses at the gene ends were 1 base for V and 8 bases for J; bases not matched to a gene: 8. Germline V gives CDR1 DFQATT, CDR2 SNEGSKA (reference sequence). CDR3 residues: CSARVYGLVYEQFF. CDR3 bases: TGCAGTGCTAGAGTTTACGGACTAGTCTATGAGCAGTTCTTC.

CDR3 nucleotides: TGTGCCACTCGGGACAGACGACAAGAGACCCAGTACTTC. As protein: CATRDRRQETQYF. The gene calls are TRBV5-3 and TRBJ2-5, with 7 bases that match TRBD1. TRBV5-3 is filed as an ORF, its function uncertain. Unmatched junction bases numbered 7, after V lost 9 bases and J lost 2 bases. CDR3 length: 13 amino acids.

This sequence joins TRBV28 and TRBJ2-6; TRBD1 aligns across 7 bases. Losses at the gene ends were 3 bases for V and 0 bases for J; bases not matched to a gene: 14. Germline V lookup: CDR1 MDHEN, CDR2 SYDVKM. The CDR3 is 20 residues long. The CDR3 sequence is CASSLNLGQAYRSGANVLTF. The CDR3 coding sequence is TGTGCCAGCAGTTTGAACCTAGGACAGGCCTACCGCTCTGGGGCCAACGTCCTGACTTTC.

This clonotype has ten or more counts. In nucleotides, the CDR3 is TGTGCCAGCAGCTTAGCCTCCTCCTCTGGAAACACCATATATTTT. Translating gives CASSLASSSGNTIYF. The chain employs TRBV7-2 and TRBJ1-3; no clear D. There are 15 residues in the CDR3. Trimming left V 0 bases short and J 0 bases short, with 6 bases between. The germline V gene encodes CDR1 SGHTA and CDR2 FQGNSA.

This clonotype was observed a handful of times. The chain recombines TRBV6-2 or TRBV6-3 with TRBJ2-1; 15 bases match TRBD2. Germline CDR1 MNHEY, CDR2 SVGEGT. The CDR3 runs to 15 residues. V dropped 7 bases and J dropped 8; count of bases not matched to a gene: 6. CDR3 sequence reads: CASTGGLAGGDEQFF. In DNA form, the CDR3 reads TGTGCCAGCACTGGGGGACTAGCGGGAGGAGATGAGCAGTTCTTC.

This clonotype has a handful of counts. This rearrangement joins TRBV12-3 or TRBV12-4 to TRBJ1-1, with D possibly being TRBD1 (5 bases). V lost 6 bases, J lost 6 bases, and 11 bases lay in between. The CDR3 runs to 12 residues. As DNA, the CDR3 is TGTGCCAGCAGCGGCGAAGGGGCTGAAGCTTTCTTT. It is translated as CASSGEGAEAFF.

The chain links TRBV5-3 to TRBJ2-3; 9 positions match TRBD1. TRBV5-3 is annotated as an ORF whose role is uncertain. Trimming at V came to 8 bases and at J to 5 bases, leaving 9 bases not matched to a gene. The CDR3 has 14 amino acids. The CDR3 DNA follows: TGTGCCAGCAGCCGGGAGACAGGGGGAGATACGCAGTATTTT. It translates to CASSRETGGDTQYF.

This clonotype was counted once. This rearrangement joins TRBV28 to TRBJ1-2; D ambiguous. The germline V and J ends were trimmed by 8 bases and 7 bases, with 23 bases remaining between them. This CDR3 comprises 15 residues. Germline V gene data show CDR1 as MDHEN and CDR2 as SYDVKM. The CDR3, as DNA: TGTGCCAGCGGGCCTATAGGGCAGGCAAGGCGTGGCTACACCTTC. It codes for CASGPIGQARRGYTF.

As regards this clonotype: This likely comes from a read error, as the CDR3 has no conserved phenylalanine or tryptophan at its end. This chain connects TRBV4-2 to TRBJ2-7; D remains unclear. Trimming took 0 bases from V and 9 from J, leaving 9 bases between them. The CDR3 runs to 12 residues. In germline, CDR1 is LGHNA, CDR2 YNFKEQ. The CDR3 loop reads CASSQDLQGQYL. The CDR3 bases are TGTGCCAGCAGCCAAGATTTACAAGGGCAGTACCTC.

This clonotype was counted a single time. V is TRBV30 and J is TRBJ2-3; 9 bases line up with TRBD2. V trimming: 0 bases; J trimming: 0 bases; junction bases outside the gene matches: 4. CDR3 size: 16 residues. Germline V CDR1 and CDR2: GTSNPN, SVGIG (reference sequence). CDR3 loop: CAWSVRTSASTDTQYF. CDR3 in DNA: TGTGCCTGGAGTGTACGGACTAGCGCCAGCACAGATACGCAGTATTTT.

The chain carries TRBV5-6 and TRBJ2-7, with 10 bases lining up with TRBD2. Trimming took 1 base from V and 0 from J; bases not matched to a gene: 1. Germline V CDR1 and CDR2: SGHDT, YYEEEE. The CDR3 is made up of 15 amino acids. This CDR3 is CASSLQREGSYEQYF. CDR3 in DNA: TGTGCCAGCAGCTTGCAGCGGGAGGGCTCCTACGAGCAGTACTTC.

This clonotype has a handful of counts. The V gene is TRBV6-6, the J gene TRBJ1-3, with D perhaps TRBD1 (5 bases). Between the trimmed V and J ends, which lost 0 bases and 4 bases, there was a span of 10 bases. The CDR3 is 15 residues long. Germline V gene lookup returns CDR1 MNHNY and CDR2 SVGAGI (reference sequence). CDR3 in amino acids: CASSYSQGTGNTIYF. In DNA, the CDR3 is TGTGCCAGCAGTTACTCGCAGGGCACGGGAAACACCATATATTTT.

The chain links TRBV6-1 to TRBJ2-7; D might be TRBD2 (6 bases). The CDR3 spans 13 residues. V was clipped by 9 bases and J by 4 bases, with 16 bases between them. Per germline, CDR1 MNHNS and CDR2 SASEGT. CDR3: CASWRGYSYEQYF. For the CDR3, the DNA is TGTGCCAGTTGGAGGGGCTATAGTTACGAGCAGTACTTC.

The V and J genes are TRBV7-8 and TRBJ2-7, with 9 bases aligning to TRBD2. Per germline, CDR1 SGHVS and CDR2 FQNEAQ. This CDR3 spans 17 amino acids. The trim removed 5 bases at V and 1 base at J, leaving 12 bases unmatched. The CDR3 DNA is TGTGCCAGCAGCATCGCCGTTAGCGGGAGTGCATCCTACGAGCAGTACTTC. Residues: CASSIAVSGSASYEQYF.

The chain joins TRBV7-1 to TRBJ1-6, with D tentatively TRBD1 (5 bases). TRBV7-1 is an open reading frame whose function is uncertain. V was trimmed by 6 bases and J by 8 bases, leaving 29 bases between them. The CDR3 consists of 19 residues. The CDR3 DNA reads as TGTGCCAGCAGTTCTAACTTGGGGGGATCAGGAGTAGGGTATTCACCCCTCCACTTT. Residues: CASSSNLGGSGVGYSPLHF.

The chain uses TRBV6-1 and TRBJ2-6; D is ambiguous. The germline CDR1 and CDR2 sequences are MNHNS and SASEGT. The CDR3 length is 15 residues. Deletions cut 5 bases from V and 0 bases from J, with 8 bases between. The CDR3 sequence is CASSYGPSGANVLTF. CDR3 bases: TGTGCCAGCAGTTATGGCCCCTCTGGGGCCAACGTCCTGACTTTC.